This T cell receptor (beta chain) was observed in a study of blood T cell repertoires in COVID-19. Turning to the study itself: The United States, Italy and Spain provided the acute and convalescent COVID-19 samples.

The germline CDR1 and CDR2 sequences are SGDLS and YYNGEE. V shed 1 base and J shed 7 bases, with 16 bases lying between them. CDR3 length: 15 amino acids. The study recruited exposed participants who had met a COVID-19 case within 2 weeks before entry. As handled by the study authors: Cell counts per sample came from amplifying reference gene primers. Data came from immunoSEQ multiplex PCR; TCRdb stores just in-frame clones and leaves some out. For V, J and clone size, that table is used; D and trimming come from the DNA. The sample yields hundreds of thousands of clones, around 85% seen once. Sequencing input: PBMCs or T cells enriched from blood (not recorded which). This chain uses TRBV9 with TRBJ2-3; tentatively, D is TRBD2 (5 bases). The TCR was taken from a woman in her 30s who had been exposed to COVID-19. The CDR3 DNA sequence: TGTGCCAGCAGCGTAAATGAGGGCCGGGGAAATACGCAGTATTTT. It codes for CASSVNEGRGNTQYF.